This T cell receptor (beta chain) is drawn from a study of cytomegalovirus exposure and HLA in healthy donors. Worth noting for this clone: Its specificity is not known.

Germline CDR1 SGHNT, CDR2 YYREEE (reference sequence). The CDR3 is made up of 17 amino acids. V gave up 0 bases and J gave up 5 bases; unmatched junction bases: 11. Study observations and caveats: In terms of immune exposure information, only CMV serostatus was available. In a later analysis, a missense DCLRE1C variant was linked to TCR beta V- and J-gene trimming.

The primer mix had 60 Vbeta and 13 Jbeta primers. TCRdb's table, derived via immunoSEQ multiplex PCR, lists solely in-frame clones and lacks some. The sample carries about 180,000 clones, around 80% recorded once. This sequence was found in a male donor in good health and CMV-seronegative. The sequencing sample was made of PBMCs. This chain uses TRBV5-4 with TRBJ2-7; 10 bases agree with TRBD2. This CDR3 is CASSLGGRRLAGDEQYF. DNA of the CDR3: TGTGCCAGCAGCTTGGGGGGGCGGAGGCTAGCGGGAGACGAGCAGTACTTC.